A selection of T cell receptor beta chains follows, all from one sample in a study of human thymus T cells. Here immunoSEQ multiplex PCR was the method, and the copy in TCRdb shows in-frame clones only, minus some. The sample contains around 130,000 clones, around 94% of which appear only once. What was sequenced was thymus tissue. These receptors came from a boy younger than two with a congenital heart defect but otherwise immunologically healthy. Each CDR3 is given with its conserved first and last residue. The order of the fields is J gene, D gene, clone size, V gene, CDR3 DNA, CDR3 protein. The D gene is left open where the match is weak. Clone size is given for some rows only: seen once, a few or many times, or a class if the clone is expanded.

J gene: TRBJ2-6
D gene: TRBD1
clone size: NA
V gene: TRBV7-2
CDR3 DNA: TGTGCCAGCAGCTCCCTCCGACAGGGGACCGGGGCCAACGTCCTGACTTTC
CDR3 protein: CASSSLRQGTGANVLTF

J gene: TRBJ1-3
D gene: NA
clone size: NA
V gene: TRBV18
CDR3 DNA: TGTGCCAGCTCACCGGGGCGTTCTGGAAGCTCTGGAAACACCATATATTTT
CDR3 protein: CASSPGRSGSSGNTIYF

J gene: TRBJ1-6
D gene: NA
clone size: few
V gene: TRBV19
CDR3 DNA: TGTGCCAGTATTGGGACCACCAATTCACCCCTCCACTTT
CDR3 protein: CASIGTTNSPLHF

J gene: TRBJ1-2
D gene: NA
clone size: NA
V gene: TRBV5-6
CDR3 DNA: TGTGCCAGCAGCTTGATTGGACAACAAGCGGGGAAGTTGGGGGGCTACACCTTC
CDR3 protein: CASSLIGQQAGKLGGYTF

J gene: TRBJ2-4
D gene: NA
clone size: NA
V gene: TRBV10-3
CDR3 DNA: TGTGCCATCAACCGATCCAACAGGGATATGACCAAAAACATTCAGTACTTC
CDR3 protein: CAINRSNRDMTKNIQYF

J gene: TRBJ2-5
D gene: NA
clone size: NA
V gene: TRBV9
CDR3 DNA: TGTGCCAGCAGCGTAGGAAGAGTGTACCAAGAGACCCAGTACTTC
CDR3 protein: CASSVGRVYQETQYF

J gene: TRBJ1-2
D gene: TRBD1
clone size: NA
V gene: TRBV10-1
CDR3 DNA: TGCGCCAGCAGCGGACGACAGGGAGGAGACGGCTACACCTTC
CDR3 protein: CASSGRQGGDGYTF

J gene: TRBJ1-1
D gene: NA
clone size: once
V gene: TRBV11-3
CDR3 DNA: TGTGCCAGCAGCTTATCGAGGGAGGACACTGAAGCTTTCTTT
CDR3 protein: CASSLSREDTEAFF

J gene: TRBJ2-7
D gene: NA
clone size: NA
V gene: TRBV6-1
CDR3 DNA: TGTGCCAGCAGTGAAGCCAGACCCCTCATTACCTACGAGCAGTACTTC
CDR3 protein: CASSEARPLITYEQYF

J gene: TRBJ1-2
D gene: NA
clone size: NA
V gene: TRBV4-2
CDR3 DNA: TGTGCCAGCAGCCAAGAACGGCTCCGGGACAAGAACTATGGCTACACCTTC
CDR3 protein: CASSQERLRDKNYGYTF

J gene: TRBJ1-2
D gene: NA
clone size: NA
V gene: TRBV4-1
CDR3 DNA: TGCGCCAGCAGCCTTAGATTCGGGGACGGCTACACCTTC
CDR3 protein: CASSLRFGDGYTF

J gene: TRBJ2-7
D gene: TRBD1
clone size: NA
V gene: TRBV7-9
CDR3 DNA: TGTGCCAGCAGCCGATCCAGACAGGGGACGTACGAGCAGTACTTC
CDR3 protein: CASSRSRQGTYEQYF

J gene: TRBJ1-6
D gene: TRBD1
clone size: NA
V gene: TRBV5-6
CDR3 DNA: TGTGCCAGCAGCTTGCAACGGGACAGGGTTTTATCACCCCTCCACTTT
CDR3 protein: CASSLQRDRVLSPLHF

J gene: TRBJ2-7
D gene: NA
clone size: NA
V gene: TRBV7-2
CDR3 DNA: TGTGCCAGCAGCTTACATTCAGGGGCCTACGAGCAGTACTTC
CDR3 protein: CASSLHSGAYEQYF

J gene: TRBJ2-7
D gene: NA
clone size: once
V gene: TRBV6-5
CDR3 DNA: TGTGCCAGCAGTTACCGCTTCAGGGACGAGCAGTACTTC
CDR3 protein: CASSYRFRDEQYF

J gene: TRBJ1-5
D gene: NA
clone size: NA
V gene: TRBV6-1
CDR3 DNA: TGTGCCAGCAGAGAACGCGACGACGATAGCAATCAGCCCCAGCATTTT
CDR3 protein: CASRERDDDSNQPQHF

J gene: TRBJ2-1
D gene: TRBD2
clone size: NA
V gene: TRBV27
CDR3 DNA: TGTGCCAGCAGCCTAGAGGGAGCGGGGTCCTACAATGAGCAGTTCTTC
CDR3 protein: CASSLEGAGSYNEQFF

J gene: TRBJ1-2
D gene: TRBD1
clone size: NA
V gene: TRBV5-1
CDR3 DNA: TGCGCCAGCAGCTTGTCGACAGGGAACTATGGCTACACCTTC
CDR3 protein: CASSLSTGNYGYTF

J gene: TRBJ1-6
D gene: NA
clone size: once
V gene: TRBV6-5
CDR3 DNA: TGTGCCAGCAGTTACTCTGACAGTGGGAGTTCACCCCTCCACTTT
CDR3 protein: CASSYSDSGSSPLHF

J gene: TRBJ2-1
D gene: TRBD2
clone size: once
V gene: TRBV7-2
CDR3 DNA: TGTGCCAGCAGCGCGACTAGCGGGGGGGAGCAGTTCTTC
CDR3 protein: CASSATSGGEQFF

J gene: TRBJ2-3
D gene: NA
clone size: NA
V gene: TRBV19
CDR3 DNA: TGTGCCAGTAGTATCAAGTCATGGCGGTACGGTGTCGATACGCAGTATTTT
CDR3 protein: CASSIKSWRYGVDTQYF

J gene: TRBJ2-5
D gene: TRBD2
clone size: NA
V gene: TRBV28
CDR3 DNA: TGTGCCAGCACCCCTAGCGGGGGGGCCCTAGAGACCCAGTACTTC
CDR3 protein: CASTPSGGALETQYF

J gene: TRBJ1-5
D gene: TRBD1
clone size: NA
V gene: TRBV4-1
CDR3 DNA: TGCGCCAGCAGCCAAGCGACAGGGAATCAGCCCCAGCATTTT
CDR3 protein: CASSQATGNQPQHF

J gene: TRBJ1-6
D gene: NA
clone size: once
V gene: TRBV4-1
CDR3 DNA: TGCGCCAGCAGCCAAGACGGTGGGTGGACACCCCTCCACTTT
CDR3 protein: CASSQDGGWTPLHF

J gene: TRBJ1-1
D gene: TRBD1
clone size: NA
V gene: TRBV7-9
CDR3 DNA: TGTGCCAGCAGCGGAACAGGGGGCGGCACTGAAGCTTTCTTT
CDR3 protein: CASSGTGGGTEAFF

J gene: TRBJ2-2
D gene: NA
clone size: few
V gene: TRBV11-2
CDR3 DNA: TGTGCCAGCAGACCTAGAGCCGGGGAGCTGTTTTTT
CDR3 protein: CASRPRAGELFF

J gene: TRBJ2-5
D gene: NA
clone size: NA
V gene: TRBV13
CDR3 DNA: TGTGCCAGCAGCTGGGGGGCTTCGGAGACCCAGTACTTC
CDR3 protein: CASSWGASETQYF

J gene: TRBJ2-2
D gene: TRBD1
clone size: NA
V gene: TRBV5-4
CDR3 DNA: TGTGCCAGCAGTGGACAGGGAGCGCCCGGGGAGCTGTTTTTT
CDR3 protein: CASSGQGAPGELFF

J gene: TRBJ2-3
D gene: NA
clone size: NA
V gene: TRBV6-4
CDR3 DNA: TGTGCCAGCAGTGACTCAGGGGAAGATACGCAGTATTTT
CDR3 protein: CASSDSGEDTQYF

J gene: TRBJ1-3
D gene: NA
clone size: NA
V gene: TRBV6-1
CDR3 DNA: TGTGCCAGCAGTAAACAGAGCTCTGGAAACACCATATATTTT
CDR3 protein: CASSKQSSGNTIYF

J gene: TRBJ2-2
D gene: TRBD1
clone size: NA
V gene: TRBV28
CDR3 DNA: TGTGCCAGCAGTCCCCATGGACAGGCCGTGGGGGCCGGGGAGCTGTTTTTT
CDR3 protein: CASSPHGQAVGAGELFF

J gene: TRBJ1-1
D gene: TRBD1
clone size: few
V gene: TRBV2
CDR3 DNA: TGTGCCAGCCTGAGGGGACAGGCGAAAACTGAAGCTTTCTTT
CDR3 protein: CASLRGQAKTEAFF

J gene: TRBJ1-1
D gene: TRBD1
clone size: NA
V gene: TRBV5-1
CDR3 DNA: TGCGCCAACAGCTTCCCGGACAGGGCAAACACTGAAGCTTTCTTT
CDR3 protein: CANSFPDRANTEAFF

J gene: TRBJ2-3
D gene: TRBD2
clone size: NA
V gene: TRBV5-1
CDR3 DNA: TGCGCCAGCAGCTTGGAGAGCGGGGGGGTGACAGATACGCAGTATTTT
CDR3 protein: CASSLESGGVTDTQYF

J gene: TRBJ2-6
D gene: NA
clone size: once
V gene: TRBV9
CDR3 DNA: TGTGCCAGCAGCGTTTTCGCAGGCCTCTCTGGGGCCAACGTCCTGACTTTC
CDR3 protein: CASSVFAGLSGANVLTF

J gene: TRBJ1-3
D gene: NA
clone size: NA
V gene: TRBV5-1
CDR3 DNA: TGCGCCAGCAGCGACGGGTGGGACTCTGGAAACACCATATATTTT
CDR3 protein: CASSDGWDSGNTIYF

J gene: TRBJ1-4
D gene: TRBD1
clone size: NA
V gene: TRBV5-1
CDR3 DNA: TGCGCCAGCAGCGGGACAGGGGAGGGGGAAAAACTGTTTTTT
CDR3 protein: CASSGTGEGEKLFF

J gene: TRBJ2-5
D gene: NA
clone size: NA
V gene: TRBV5-3
CDR3 DNA: TGTGCCAGAAGCTTTAGGGAGACCCAGTACTTC
CDR3 protein: CARSFRETQYF

J gene: TRBJ2-5
D gene: TRBD2
clone size: NA
V gene: TRBV6-1
CDR3 DNA: TGTGCCAGCAGTGACCTCGGGGGGTGGCAAGAGACCCAGTACTTC
CDR3 protein: CASSDLGGWQETQYF

J gene: TRBJ2-3
D gene: TRBD2
clone size: NA
V gene: TRBV13
CDR3 DNA: TGTGCCAGCAGCGGGACTAGCGGGGGGGGTCGAGATACGCAGTATTTT
CDR3 protein: CASSGTSGGGRDTQYF

J gene: TRBJ1-1
D gene: NA
clone size: NA
V gene: TRBV9
CDR3 DNA: TGTGCCAGCAGCGTAGTAGGGGGGCCTACTGAAGCTTTCTTT
CDR3 protein: CASSVVGGPTEAFF

J gene: TRBJ1-1
D gene: NA
clone size: NA
V gene: TRBV5-1
CDR3 DNA: TGCGCCAGCCGGGGGACTCTTGGCACTGAAGCTTTCTTT
CDR3 protein: CASRGTLGTEAFF

J gene: TRBJ2-4
D gene: NA
clone size: NA
V gene: TRBV2
CDR3 DNA: TGTGCCAGCATGGGTAATTACATTCAGTACTTC
CDR3 protein: CASMGNYIQYF

J gene: TRBJ2-2
D gene: TRBD1
clone size: NA
V gene: TRBV19
CDR3 DNA: TGTGCCAGTAGCTCTGAGGGGGACAGTTACACCGGGGAGCTGTTTTTT
CDR3 protein: CASSSEGDSYTGELFF

J gene: TRBJ2-5
D gene: TRBD2
clone size: NA
V gene: TRBV6-5
CDR3 DNA: TGTGCCAGCAGTTACTCTTCAGCGGGAAAAGAGACCCAGTACTTC
CDR3 protein: CASSYSSAGKETQYF

J gene: TRBJ1-1
D gene: TRBD1
clone size: NA
V gene: TRBV7-2
CDR3 DNA: TGTGCCAGCAGCGGACAGGGGTGGTACACTGAAGCTTTCTTT
CDR3 protein: CASSGQGWYTEAFF

J gene: TRBJ2-2
D gene: NA
clone size: NA
V gene: TRBV1
CDR3 DNA: TGCACCAGCAGCCAAGATCCCAAGCGGGGGGGCAACACCGGGGAGCTGTTTTTT
CDR3 protein: CTSSQDPKRGGNTGELFF

J gene: TRBJ2-1
D gene: NA
clone size: NA
V gene: TRBV5-4
CDR3 DNA: TGTGCCAGCCTTGAGGGGGGCAACAATGAGCAGTTCTTC
CDR3 protein: CASLEGGNNEQFF

J gene: TRBJ2-5
D gene: TRBD1
clone size: NA
V gene: TRBV7-3
CDR3 DNA: TGTGCCAGCAGCAGAACAGGGGTTGAGACCCAGTACTTC
CDR3 protein: CASSRTGVETQYF

J gene: TRBJ2-1
D gene: TRBD2
clone size: NA
V gene: TRBV7-2
CDR3 DNA: TGTGCCAGCAGCTTAGCTGCTAGCGGGGGGTACAATGAGCAGTTCTTC
CDR3 protein: CASSLAASGGYNEQFF

J gene: TRBJ1-2
D gene: NA
clone size: NA
V gene: TRBV18
CDR3 DNA: TGTGCCAGCCAGACGGGGGGAATTGATGGCTACACCTTC
CDR3 protein: CASQTGGIDGYTF